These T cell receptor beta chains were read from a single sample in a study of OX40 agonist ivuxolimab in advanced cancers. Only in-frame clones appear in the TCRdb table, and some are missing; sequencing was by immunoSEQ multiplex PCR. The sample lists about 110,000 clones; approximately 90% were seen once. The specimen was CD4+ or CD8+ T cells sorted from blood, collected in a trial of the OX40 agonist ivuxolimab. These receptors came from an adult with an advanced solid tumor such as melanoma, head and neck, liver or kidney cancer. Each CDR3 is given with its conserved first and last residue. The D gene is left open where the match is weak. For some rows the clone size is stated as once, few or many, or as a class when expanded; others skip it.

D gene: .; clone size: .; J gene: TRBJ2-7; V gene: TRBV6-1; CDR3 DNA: TGTGCCAGCAGTCCTACCCTAGGGGGGTCCTACGAGCAGTACTTC; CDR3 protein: CASSPTLGGSYEQYF
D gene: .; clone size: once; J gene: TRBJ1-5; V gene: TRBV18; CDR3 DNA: TGTGCCAGCTCACCAAGAAGGGGGTCACTCTCCAATCAGCCCCAGCATTTT; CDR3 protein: CASSPRRGSLSNQPQHF
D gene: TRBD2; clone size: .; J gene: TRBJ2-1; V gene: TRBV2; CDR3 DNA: TGTGCCAGCAGGCCCCTAGCGGGAGGAACGGGCGATGAGCAGTTCTTC; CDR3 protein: CASRPLAGGTGDEQFF
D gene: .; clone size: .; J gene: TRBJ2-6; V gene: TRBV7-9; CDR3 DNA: TGTGCCAGCAGCTTAGCAACAGGAGTCATGGTCCTGACTTTC; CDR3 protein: CASSLATGVMVLTF
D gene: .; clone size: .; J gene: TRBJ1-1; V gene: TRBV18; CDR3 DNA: TGTGCCGGCCAAGGGGGGCCCCACTCCACTGAAGCTTTCTTT; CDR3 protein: CAGQGGPHSTEAFF
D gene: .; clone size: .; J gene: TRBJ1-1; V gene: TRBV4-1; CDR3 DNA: TGCGCCAGCAGCCAAGTCGAGAACACTGAAGCTTTCTTT; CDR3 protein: CASSQVENTEAFF
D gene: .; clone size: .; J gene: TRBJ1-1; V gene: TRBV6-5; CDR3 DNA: TGTGCCAGCAGTTACTCTAATCGGAACACTGAAGCTTTCTTT; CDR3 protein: CASSYSNRNTEAFF
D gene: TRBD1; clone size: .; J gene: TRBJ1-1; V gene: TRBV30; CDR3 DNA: TGTGCCTGGAGAACAGGGACAGTAGAAGCTTTCTTT; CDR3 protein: CAWRTGTVEAFF
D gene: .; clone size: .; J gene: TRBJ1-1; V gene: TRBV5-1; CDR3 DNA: TGCGCCAGCAGCACCCGGGACGGACAGAACACTGAAGCTTTCTTT; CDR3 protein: CASSTRDGQNTEAFF
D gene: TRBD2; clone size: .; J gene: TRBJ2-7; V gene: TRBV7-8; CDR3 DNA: TGTGCCAGCAGCCGAGCGGGAGTATCGGACGAGCAGTACTTC; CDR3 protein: CASSRAGVSDEQYF
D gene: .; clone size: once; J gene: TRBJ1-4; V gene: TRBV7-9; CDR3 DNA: TGTGCCAGCAGCGGAGGCCCAGCAACTAATGAAAAACTGTTTTTT; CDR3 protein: CASSGGPATNEKLFF
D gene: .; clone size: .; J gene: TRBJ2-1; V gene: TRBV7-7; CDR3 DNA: TGTGCTAGCAGCTTAACTAGCAATTTAGGCAATGAGCAGTTCTTC; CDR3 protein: CASSLTSNLGNEQFF
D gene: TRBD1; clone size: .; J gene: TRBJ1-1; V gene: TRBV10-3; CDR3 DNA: TGTGCCATCAGTCGGGACAGGGGGCCCACTGAAGCTTTCTTT; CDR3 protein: CAISRDRGPTEAFF
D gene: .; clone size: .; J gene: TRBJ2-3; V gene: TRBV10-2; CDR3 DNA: TGCGCCAGCAGAACTGGGATCCAGGATACGCAGTATTTT; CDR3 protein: CASRTGIQDTQYF
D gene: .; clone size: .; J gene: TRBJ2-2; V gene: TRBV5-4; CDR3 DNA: TGTGCCAGCAGCGGCACGGGACCGAACACCGGGGAGCTGTTTTTT; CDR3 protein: CASSGTGPNTGELFF
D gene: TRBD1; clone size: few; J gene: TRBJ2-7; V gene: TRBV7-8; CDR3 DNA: TGTGCCAGCAGCTTGCGGACAGGGATCTACGAGCAGTACTTC; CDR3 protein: CASSLRTGIYEQYF
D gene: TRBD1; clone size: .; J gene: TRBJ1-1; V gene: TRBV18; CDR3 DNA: TGTGCCAGCTCAACACAGGGGGCTGGGAACACTGAAGCTTTCTTT; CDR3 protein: CASSTQGAGNTEAFF
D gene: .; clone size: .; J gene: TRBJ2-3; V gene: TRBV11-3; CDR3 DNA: TGTGCCAGCAGCTTATCGGGGGATACGCAGTATTTT; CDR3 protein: CASSLSGDTQYF
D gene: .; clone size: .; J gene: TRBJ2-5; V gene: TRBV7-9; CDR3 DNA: TGTGCCAGCAAGGCGGGAAGGCAAGAGACCCAGTACTTC; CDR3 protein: CASKAGRQETQYF
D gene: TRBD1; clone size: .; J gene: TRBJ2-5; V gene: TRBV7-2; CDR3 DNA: TGTGCCAGCAGTCCTAGGACAGGGCAAGGGCAGTACTTC; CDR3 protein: CASSPRTGQGQYF
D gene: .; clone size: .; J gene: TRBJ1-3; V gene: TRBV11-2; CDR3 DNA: TGTGCCAGCAGCTTAGGGCTCACCGGCGGCTCTGGAAACACCATATATTTT; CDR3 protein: CASSLGLTGGSGNTIYF
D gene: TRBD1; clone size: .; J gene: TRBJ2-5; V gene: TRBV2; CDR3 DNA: TGTGCCAGCAGTACCTCGGACAGGGCCTTAGAGACCCAGTACTTC; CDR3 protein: CASSTSDRALETQYF